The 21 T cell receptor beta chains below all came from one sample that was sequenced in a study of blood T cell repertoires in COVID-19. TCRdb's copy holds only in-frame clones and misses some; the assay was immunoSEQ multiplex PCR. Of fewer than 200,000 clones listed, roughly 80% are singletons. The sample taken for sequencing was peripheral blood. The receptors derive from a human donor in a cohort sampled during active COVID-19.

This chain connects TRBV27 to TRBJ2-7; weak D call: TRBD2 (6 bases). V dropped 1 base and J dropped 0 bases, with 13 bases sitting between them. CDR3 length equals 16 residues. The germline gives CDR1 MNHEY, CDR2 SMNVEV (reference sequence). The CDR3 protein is CASSLYAVGGSYEQYF. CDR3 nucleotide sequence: TGTGCCAGCAGTTTATACGCGGTGGGAGGCTCCTACGAGCAGTACTTC.

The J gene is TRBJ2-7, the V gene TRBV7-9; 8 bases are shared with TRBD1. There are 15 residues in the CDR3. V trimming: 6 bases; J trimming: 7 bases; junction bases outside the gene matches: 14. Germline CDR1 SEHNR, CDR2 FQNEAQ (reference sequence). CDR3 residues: CASRGTGQGAGEQYF. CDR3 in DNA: TGTGCCAGCAGGGGCACGGGCCAGGGGGCGGGGGAGCAGTACTTC.

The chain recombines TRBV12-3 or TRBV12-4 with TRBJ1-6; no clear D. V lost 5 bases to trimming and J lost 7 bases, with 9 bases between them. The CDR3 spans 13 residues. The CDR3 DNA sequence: TGTGCCAGCAGTGGGAGGATGAATTCACCCCTCCACTTT. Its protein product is CASSGRMNSPLHF.

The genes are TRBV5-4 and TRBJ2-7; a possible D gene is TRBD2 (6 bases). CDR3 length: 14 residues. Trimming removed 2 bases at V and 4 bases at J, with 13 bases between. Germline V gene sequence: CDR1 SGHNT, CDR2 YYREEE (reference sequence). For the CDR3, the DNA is TGTGCCAGCAGCTTTGCGGGAACCGTATACGAGCAGTACTTC. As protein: CASSFAGTVYEQYF.

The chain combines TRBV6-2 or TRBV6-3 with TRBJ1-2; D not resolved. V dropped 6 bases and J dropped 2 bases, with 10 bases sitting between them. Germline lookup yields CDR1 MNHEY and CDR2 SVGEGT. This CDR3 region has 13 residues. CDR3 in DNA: TGTGCCAGCAGGTACGGGCAGAACTATGGCTACACCTTC. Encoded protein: CASRYGQNYGYTF.

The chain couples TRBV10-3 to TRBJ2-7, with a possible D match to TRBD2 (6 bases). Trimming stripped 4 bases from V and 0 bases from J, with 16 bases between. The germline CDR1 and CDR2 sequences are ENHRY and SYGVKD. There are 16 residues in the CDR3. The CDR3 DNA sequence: TGTGCCATCAGTGCGCAAAGGGAGGCGGACTCCTACGAGCAGTACTTC. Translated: CAISAQREADSYEQYF.

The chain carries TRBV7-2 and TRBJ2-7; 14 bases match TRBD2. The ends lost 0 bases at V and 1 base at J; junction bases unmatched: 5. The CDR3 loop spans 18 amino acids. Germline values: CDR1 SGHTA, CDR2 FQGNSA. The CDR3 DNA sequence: TGTGCCAGCAGCTTAGCTGGACTAGCGGGGGGCCATTCCTACGAGCAGTACTTC. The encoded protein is CASSLAGLAGGHSYEQYF. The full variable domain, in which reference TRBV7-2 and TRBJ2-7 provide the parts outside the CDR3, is GAGVSQSPSNKVTEKGKDVELRCDPISGHTALYWYRQSLGQGLEFLIYFQGNSAPDKSGLPSDRFSAERTGGSVSTLTIQRTQQEDSAVYLCASSLAGLAGGHSYEQYFGPGTRLTVT.

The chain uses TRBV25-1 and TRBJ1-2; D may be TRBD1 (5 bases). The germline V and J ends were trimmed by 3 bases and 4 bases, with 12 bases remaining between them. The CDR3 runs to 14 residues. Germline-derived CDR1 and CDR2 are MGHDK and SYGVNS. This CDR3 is CASSDRDLRYGYTF. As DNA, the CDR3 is TGTGCCAGCAGTGACCGGGACTTACGCTATGGCTACACCTTC.

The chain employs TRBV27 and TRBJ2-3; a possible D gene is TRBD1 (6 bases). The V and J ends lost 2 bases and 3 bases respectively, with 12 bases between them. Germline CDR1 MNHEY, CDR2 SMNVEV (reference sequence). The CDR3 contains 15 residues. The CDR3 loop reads CASSLGQRLTDTQYF. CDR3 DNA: TGTGCCAGCAGTTTAGGACAGCGTTTAACAGATACGCAGTATTTT.

The CDR3 sequence is CASSSSRREPQHF. In DNA, the CDR3 is TGCGCCAGCAGTTCCTCAAGACGGGAGCCCCAGCATTTT. V gene TRBV10-1 combines with J gene TRBJ1-5; D gene uncertain. This CDR3 has 13 amino acids. Trimming stripped 5 bases from V and 8 bases from J, with 13 bases between. Per germline, CDR1 WNHNN and CDR2 SYGVQD (reference sequence).

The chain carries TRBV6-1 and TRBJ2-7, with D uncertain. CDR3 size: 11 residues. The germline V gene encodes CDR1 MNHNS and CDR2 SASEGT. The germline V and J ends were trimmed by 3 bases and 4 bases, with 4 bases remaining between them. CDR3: CASSDMYEQYF. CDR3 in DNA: TGTGCCAGCAGTGATATGTACGAGCAGTACTTC.

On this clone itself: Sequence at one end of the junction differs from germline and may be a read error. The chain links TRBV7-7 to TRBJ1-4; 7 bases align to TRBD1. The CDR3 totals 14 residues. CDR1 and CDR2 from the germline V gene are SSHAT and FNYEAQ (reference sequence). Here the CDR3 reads CASSRGGETEKLFF. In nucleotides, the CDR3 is TGTGCTAGCAGCAGGGGGGGGGAGACTGAAAAACTGTTTTTT.

The CDR3 here is CASSRTPGELFF. The CDR3 region has the DNA TGTGCCAGCAGCCGGACTCCCGGGGAGCTGTTTTTT. This chain links TRBV11-3 with TRBJ2-2; TRBD2 might be the D (5 bases). CDR1 and CDR2 from the germline V gene are SGHNT and YENEEA. This CDR3 region has 12 residues. The V end lost 5 bases, the J end lost 6 bases, and 7 bases lay between the germline ends.

CDR3 protein: CASSTGMGYNYGYTF. The CDR3 coding sequence is TGTGCCAGCAGCACCGGGATGGGTTATAACTATGGCTACACCTTC. The chain links TRBV27 to TRBJ1-2; D uncertain. The germline gives CDR1 MNHEY, CDR2 SMNVEV (reference sequence). The CDR3 totals 15 residues. The V end lost 6 bases, the J end lost 1 base, and 15 bases lay between the germline ends.

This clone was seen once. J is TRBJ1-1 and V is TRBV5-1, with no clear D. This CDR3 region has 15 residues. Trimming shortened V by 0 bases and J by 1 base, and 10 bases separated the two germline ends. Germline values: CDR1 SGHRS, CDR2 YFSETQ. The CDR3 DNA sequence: TGCGCCAGCAGCTTGGTGGGCGTGAAGAACACTGAAGCTTTCTTT. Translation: CASSLVGVKNTEAFF.

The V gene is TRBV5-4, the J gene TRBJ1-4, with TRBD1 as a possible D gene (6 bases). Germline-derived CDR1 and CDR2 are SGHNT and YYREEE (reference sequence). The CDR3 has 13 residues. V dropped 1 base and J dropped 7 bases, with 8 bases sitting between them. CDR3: CASSLPGAEKLFF. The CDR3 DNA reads TGTGCCAGCAGCTTGCCAGGGGCTGAAAAACTGTTTTTT.

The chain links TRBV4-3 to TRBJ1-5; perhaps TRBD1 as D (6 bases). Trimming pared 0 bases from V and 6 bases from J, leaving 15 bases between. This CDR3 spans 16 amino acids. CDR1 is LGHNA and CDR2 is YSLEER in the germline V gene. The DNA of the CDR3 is TGCGCCAGCAGCCAAGAACTACAGGGACGCGGTCAGCCCCAGCATTTT. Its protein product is CASSQELQGRGQPQHF.

The CDR3 DNA reads as TGTGCCAGTAGTTACGCCCCCGGACAGGGGGGCTACGAGCAGTACTTC. Its protein is CASSYAPGQGGYEQYF. The V gene is TRBV19, the J gene TRBJ2-7, with 10 bases aligning to TRBD1. Germline V lookup: CDR1 LNHDA, CDR2 SQIVND (reference sequence). V gave up 5 bases and J gave up 3 bases; unmatched junction bases: 10. The CDR3 has 16 residues.

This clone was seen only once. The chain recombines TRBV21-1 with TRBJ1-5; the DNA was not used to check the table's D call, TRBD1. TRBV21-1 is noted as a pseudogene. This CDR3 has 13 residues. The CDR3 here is CASSSRWNQPQHF. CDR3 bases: TGTGCCAGCAGCAGCAGGTGGAATCAGCCCCAGCATTTT.

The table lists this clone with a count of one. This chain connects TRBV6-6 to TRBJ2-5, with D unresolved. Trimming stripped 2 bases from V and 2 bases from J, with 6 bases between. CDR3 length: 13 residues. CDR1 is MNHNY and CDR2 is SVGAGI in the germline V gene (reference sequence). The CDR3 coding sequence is TGTGCCAGCAGTTACGGTGCGCAAGAGACCCAGTACTTC. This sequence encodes CASSYGAQETQYF.

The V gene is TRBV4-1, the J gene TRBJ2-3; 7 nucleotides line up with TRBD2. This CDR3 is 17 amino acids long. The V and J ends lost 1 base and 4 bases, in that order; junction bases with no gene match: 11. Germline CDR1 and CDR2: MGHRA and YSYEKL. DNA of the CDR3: TGCGCCAGCAGCCAAGGGGGGGGTAGCTCTGATTCAGATACGCAGTATTTT. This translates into CASSQGGGSSDSDTQYF.